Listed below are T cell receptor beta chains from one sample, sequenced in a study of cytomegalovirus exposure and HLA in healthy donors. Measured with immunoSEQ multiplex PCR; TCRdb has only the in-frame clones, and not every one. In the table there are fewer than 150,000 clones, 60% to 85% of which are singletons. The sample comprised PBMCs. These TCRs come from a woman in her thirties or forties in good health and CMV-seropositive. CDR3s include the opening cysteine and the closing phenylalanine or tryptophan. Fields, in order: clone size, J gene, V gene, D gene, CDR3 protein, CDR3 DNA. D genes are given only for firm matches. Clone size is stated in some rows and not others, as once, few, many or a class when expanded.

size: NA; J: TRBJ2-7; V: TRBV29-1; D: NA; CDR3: CSAEASYEQYF; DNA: TGCAGCGCGGAAGCGTCCTACGAGCAGTACTTC
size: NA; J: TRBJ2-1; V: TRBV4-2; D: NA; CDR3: CASSPIANEQFF; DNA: TGTGCCAGCAGCCCCATAGCCAATGAGCAGTTCTTC
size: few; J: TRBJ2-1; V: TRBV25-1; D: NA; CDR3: CASSEYGGGWSEQFF; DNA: TGTGCCAGCAGTGAATATGGGGGCGGGTGGAGTGAGCAGTTCTTC
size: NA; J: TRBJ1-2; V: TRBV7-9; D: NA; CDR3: CASRGRAAVRTF; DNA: TGTGCCAGCAGGGGCAGGGCCGCGGTGAGGACCTTC
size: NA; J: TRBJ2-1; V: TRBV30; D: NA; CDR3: CACRERVPGDEQFF; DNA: TGTGCCTGTAGGGAGCGGGTGCCCGGGGATGAGCAGTTCTTC
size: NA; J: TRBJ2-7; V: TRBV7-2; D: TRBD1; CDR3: CASSSRGRYEQYF; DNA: TGTGCCAGCAGCTCCAGGGGGCGATACGAGCAGTACTTC
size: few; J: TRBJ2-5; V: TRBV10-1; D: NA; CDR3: CASSDAGRGETQYF; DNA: TGCGCCAGCAGTGACGCTGGGCGGGGAGAGACCCAGTACTTC
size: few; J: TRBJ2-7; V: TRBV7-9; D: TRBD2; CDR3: CASSQIAGTYEQYF; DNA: TGTGCCAGCAGCCAAATAGCGGGAACCTACGAGCAGTACTTC
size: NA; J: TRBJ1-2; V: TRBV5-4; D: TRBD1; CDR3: CASSPGGQGNYGYTF; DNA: TGTGCCAGCAGCCCGGGTGGACAGGGGAACTATGGCTACACCTTC
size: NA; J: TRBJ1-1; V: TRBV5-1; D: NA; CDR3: CASSPRQANTEAFF; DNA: TGCGCCAGCAGCCCTAGACAGGCAAACACTGAAGCTTTCTTT
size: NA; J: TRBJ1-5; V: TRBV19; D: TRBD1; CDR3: CASAGGGRAISNQPQHF; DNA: TGTGCCTCTGCAGGGGGAGGCCGTGCTATAAGCAATCAGCCCCAGCATTTT
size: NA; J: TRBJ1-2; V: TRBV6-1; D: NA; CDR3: CASSDRVWGYTF; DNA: TGTGCCAGCAGTGACAGGGTATGGGGCTACACCTTC
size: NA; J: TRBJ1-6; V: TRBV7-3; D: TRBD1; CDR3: CASSRDSNSPLHF; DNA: TGTGCCAGCAGCCGGGACAGCAATTCACCCCTCCACTTT
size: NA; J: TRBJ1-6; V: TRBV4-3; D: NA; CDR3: CASSPDSLTGGSYNSPLHF; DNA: TGCGCCAGCAGCCCGGACAGTTTGACCGGGGGGTCCTATAATTCACCCCTCCACTTT
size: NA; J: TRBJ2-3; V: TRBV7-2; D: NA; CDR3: CASSLAGSGSTDTQYF; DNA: TGTGCCAGCAGCTTAGCTGGATCGGGGAGCACAGATACGCAGTATTTT
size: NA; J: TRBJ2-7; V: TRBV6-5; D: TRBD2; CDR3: CASSREGNLGEQYF; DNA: TGTGCCAGCAGTCGGGAGGGCAACCTTGGCGAGCAGTACTTC